This TCR beta chain was sequenced for a study of T cell responses to AZD1222 COVID-19 vaccine. Whole-study findings and limits: Clonal diversity was possibly underestimated, and the donors were mostly white British, with more females. Baseline antibody screening turned up just six seropositive AZD1222 recipients. Only after the peak T cell response were repertoires sampled. Spike-specific TCR breadth and depth both grew after two AZD1222 doses.

Germline loops: CDR1 DFQATT, CDR2 SNEGSKA (reference sequence). V was cut by 7 bases and J by 3 bases, with 10 bases left in between. The CDR3 runs 11 residues. As for this clone: Its matching antigen is unknown.

Clones were sequenced by immunoSEQ multiplex PCR, and TCRdb holds only the in-frame ones, with some missing. Counted here are roughly 90,000 clones, 75% to 95% occurring once; the ten biggest clones make up roughly 4.5%. This clonotype was obtained from an adult in good health. This chain links TRBV20-1 with TRBJ2-7, with a tentative D call TRBD1 (6 bases). The specimen was peripheral blood, collected on day 0 of MenACWY control vaccination. The CDR3 sequence is CSVPGDYEQYF. The CDR3 nucleotides read TGCAGTGTACCAGGGGACTACGAGCAGTACTTC.